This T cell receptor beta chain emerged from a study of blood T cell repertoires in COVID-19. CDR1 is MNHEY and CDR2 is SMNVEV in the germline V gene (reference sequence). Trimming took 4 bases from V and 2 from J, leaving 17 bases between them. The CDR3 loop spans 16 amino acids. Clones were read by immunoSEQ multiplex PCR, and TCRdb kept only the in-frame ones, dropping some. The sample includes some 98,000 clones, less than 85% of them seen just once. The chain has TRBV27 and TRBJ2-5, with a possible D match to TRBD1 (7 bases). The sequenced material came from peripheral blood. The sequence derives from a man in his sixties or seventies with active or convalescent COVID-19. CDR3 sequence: CASSSSAGGTQETQYF. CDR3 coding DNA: TGTGCCAGCAGTTCCTCGGCAGGGGGGACTCAAGAGACCCAGTACTTC.